This TCR beta chain was observed in a study of metastatic and nonmetastatic thyroid tumors. Study details: Repertoire data that came from the blood and tumor or nodule tissue of malignant and benign thyroid patients were compared. Whole-study results and caveats: Benign nodules reportedly had significantly lower TCR beta diversity than malignant thyroid tumors in blood and tumor.

None of the patients had undergone any treatment ahead of thyroid surgery. Methods used by the authors: Clinicopathological groups differed in CDR3, with these differences serving to build a distant-metastasis classifier for papillary thyroid cancer. TCRdb re-analyzed the PCR reads through MiXCR. The V and J calls and clone size come from TCRdb's table, not from the authors' own analysis. The data hold tens of thousands of clones, with more than 20% observed a single time. A note on this clone: The antigen is undetermined.

The length of the CDR3 is 16 residues. Germline V gives CDR1 SEHNR, CDR2 FQNEAQ (reference sequence). Deletions cut 2 bases from V and 4 bases from J, with 17 bases between. The sequencing input was blood. The sequence was obtained from a male donor with papillary thyroid cancer or a benign thyroid nodule (not recorded which). Some clones in this sample may be carry-over from other donors' samples. The chain uses TRBV7-9 and TRBJ2-5; the D gene is possibly TRBD1 (5 bases). CDR3 sequence reads: CASSLSRTLYRETQYF. DNA for the CDR3: TGTGCCAGCAGCTTATCCAGGACACTGTACCGAGAGACCCAGTACTTC.